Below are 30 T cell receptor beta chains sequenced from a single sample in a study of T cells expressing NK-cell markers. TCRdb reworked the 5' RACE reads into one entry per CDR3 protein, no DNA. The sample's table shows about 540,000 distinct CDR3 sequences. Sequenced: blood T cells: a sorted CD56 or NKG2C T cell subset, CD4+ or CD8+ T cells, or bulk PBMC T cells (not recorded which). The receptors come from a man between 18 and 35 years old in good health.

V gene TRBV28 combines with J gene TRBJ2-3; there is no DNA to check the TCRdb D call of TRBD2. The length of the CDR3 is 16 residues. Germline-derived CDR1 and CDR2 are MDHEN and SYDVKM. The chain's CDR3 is CASSFRLAGEEDTQYF.

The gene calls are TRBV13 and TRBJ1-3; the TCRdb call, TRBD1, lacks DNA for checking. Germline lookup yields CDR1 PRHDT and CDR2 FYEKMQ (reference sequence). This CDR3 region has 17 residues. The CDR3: CASSLGRGAQAGNTIYF.

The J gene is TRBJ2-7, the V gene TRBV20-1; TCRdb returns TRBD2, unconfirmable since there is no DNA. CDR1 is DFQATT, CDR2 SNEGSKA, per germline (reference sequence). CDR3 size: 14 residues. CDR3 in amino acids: CSARGYVQLYEQYF.

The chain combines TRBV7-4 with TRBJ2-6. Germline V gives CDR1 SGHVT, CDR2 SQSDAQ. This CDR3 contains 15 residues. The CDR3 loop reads CASRRTISGANVLTF.

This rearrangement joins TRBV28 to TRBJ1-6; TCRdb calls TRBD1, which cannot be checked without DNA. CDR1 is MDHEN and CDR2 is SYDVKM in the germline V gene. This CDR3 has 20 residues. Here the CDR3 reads CASSRFDRPTSGSYNSPLHF. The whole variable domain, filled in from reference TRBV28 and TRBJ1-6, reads DVKVTQSSRYLVKRTGEKVFLECVQDMDHENMFWYRQDPGLGLRLIYFSYDVKMKEKGDIPEGYSVSREKKERFSLILESASTNQTSMYLCASSRFDRPTSGSYNSPLHFGNGTRLTVT.

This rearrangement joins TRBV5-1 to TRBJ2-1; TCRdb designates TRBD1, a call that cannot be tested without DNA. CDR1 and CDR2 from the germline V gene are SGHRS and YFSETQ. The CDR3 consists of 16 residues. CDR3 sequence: CASRPPGTGPLNEQFF.

CDR3 region: CSAPRRNNEQFF. V is TRBV20-1 and J is TRBJ2-1. The CDR3 has 12 amino acids. Germline V lookup: CDR1 DFQATT, CDR2 SNEGSKA (reference sequence).

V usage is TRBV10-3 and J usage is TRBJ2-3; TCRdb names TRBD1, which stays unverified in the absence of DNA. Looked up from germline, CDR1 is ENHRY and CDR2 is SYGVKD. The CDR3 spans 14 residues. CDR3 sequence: CAISGQGVEDTQYF.

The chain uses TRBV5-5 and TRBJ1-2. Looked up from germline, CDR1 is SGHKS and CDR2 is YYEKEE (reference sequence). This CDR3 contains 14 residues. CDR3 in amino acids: CASSFDTSNYGYTF.

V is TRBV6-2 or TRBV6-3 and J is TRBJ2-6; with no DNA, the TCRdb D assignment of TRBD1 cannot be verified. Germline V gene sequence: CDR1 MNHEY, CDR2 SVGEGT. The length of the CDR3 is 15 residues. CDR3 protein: CASSFRVTGANVLTF.

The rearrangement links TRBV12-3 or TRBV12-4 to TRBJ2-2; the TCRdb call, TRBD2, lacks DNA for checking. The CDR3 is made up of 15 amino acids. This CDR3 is CASSQGTIRTGELFF.

CDR3 sequence: CASRGGVYNEQFF. The chain joins TRBV10-1 to TRBJ2-1; TCRdb proposes TRBD2, but this gene call is untestable without DNA. Germline assignment: CDR1 WNHNN and CDR2 SYGVQD (reference sequence). The CDR3 has 13 amino acids.

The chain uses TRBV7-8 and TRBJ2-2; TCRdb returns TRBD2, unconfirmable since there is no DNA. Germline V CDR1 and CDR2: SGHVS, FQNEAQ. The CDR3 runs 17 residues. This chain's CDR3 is CASSLGLAVFDTGELFF.

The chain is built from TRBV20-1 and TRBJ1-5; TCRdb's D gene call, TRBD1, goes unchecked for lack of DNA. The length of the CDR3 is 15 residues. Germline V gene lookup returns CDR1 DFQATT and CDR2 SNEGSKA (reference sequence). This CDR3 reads CSARVGTGEGQPQHF.

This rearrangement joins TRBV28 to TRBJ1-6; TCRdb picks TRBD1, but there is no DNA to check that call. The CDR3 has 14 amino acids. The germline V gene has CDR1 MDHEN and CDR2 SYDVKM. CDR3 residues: CASSPDRADSPLHF. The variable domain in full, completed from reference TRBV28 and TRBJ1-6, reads DVKVTQSSRYLVKRTGEKVFLECVQDMDHENMFWYRQDPGLGLRLIYFSYDVKMKEKGDIPEGYSVSREKKERFSLILESASTNQTSMYLCASSPDRADSPLHFGNGTRLTVT.

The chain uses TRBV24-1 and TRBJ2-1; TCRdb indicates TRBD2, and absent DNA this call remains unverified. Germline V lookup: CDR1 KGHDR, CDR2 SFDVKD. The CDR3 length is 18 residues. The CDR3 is CATSDRGPPSGPYNEQFF.

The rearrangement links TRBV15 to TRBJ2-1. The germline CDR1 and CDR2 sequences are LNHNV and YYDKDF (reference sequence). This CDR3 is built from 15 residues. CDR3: CATSRGSKGYNEQFF. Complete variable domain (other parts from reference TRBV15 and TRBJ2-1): DAMVIQNPRYQVTQFGKPVTLSCSQTLNHNVMYWYQQKSSQAPKLLFHYYDKDFNNEADTPDNFQSRRPNTSFCFLDIRSPGLGDTAMYLCATSRGSKGYNEQFFGPGTRLTVL.

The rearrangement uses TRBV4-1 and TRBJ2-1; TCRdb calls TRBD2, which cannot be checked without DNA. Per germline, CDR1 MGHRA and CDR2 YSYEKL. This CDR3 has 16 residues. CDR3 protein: CASSQVPPGLPNEQFF.

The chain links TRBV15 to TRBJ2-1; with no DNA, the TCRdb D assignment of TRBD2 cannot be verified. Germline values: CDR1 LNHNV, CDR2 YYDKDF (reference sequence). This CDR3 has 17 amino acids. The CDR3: CATSNLRTSGPYNEQFF.

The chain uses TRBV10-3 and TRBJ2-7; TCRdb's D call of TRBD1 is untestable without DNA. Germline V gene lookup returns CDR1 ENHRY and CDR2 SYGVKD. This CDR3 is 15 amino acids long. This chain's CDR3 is CAISAGTGNSYEQYF.

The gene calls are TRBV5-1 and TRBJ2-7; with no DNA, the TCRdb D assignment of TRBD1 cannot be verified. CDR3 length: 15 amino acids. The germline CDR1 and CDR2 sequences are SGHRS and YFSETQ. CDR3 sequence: CASSLARQGVGEQYF.

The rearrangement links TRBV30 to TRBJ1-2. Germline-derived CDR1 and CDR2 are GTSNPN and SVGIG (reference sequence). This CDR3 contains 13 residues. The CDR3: CAWKRGYDYGYTF.

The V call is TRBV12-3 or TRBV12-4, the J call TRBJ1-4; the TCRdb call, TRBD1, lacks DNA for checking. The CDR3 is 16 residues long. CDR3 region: CASRPRGRGLIEKLFF.

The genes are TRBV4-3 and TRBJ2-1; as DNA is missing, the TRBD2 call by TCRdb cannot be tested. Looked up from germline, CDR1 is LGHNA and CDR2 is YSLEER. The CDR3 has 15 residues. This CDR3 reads CASSQLAGIGNEQFF.

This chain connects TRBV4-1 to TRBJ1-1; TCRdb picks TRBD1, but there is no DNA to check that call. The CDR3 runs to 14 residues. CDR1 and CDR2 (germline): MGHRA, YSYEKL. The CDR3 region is CASSQEIAFWGAFF.

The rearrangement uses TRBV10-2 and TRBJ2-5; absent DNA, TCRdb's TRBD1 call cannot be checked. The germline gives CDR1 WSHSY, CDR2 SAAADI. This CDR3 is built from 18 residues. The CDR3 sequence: CASSDLGTGRSPQETQYF.

CDR3 region: CSARAVPGQGEDTQYF. The V gene is TRBV20-1, the J gene TRBJ2-3; the D call of TRBD1 rests on TCRdb alone, since no DNA is present to check it. The CDR3 has 16 amino acids. CDR1 and CDR2 (germline): DFQATT, SNEGSKA (reference sequence).

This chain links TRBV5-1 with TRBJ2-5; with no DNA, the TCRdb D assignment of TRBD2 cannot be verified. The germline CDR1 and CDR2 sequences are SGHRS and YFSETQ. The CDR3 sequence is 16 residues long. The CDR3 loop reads CASSFGAGGRAETQYF.

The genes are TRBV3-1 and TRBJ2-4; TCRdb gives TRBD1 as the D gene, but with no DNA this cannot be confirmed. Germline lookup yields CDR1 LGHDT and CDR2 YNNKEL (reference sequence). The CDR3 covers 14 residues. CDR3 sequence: CASGNSGSKNIQYF.

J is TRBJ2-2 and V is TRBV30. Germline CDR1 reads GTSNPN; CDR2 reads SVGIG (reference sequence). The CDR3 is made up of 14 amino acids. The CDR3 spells CAWSVGGVAGELFF.